This entry lists 9 T cell receptor beta chains sequenced from one sample in a study of T cell repertoires in cytomegalovirus infection. TCRdb analysed the reads with MiXCR anew, one entry per CDR3 protein. The sample contains roughly 150,000 distinct CDR3 sequences, 23% of which appear only once. Sequencing was carried out using PBMCs. The receptor source for this set is a human donor in good health (CMV status not recorded). Some clones in this sample may be carry-over from other donors' samples.

The table lists this clonotype with a few counts. The chain employs TRBV28 and TRBJ1-6; D unclear. Germline loops: CDR1 MDHEN, CDR2 SYDVKM. V was clipped by 2 bases and J by 15 bases, with 11 bases between them. The CDR3 is made up of 12 amino acids. The CDR3 here is CASSLISAGLHF. CDR3 coding DNA: TGTGCCAGCAGTTTAATTTCGGCAGGCCTCCACTTT.

This clonotype was counted only a few times. The CDR3 bases are TGTGCCAGCTGGACTGTGATCTATGGCTACACCTTC. Translating gives CASWTVIYGYTF. J is TRBJ1-2 and V is TRBV19; D call uncertain. CDR1 and CDR2 (germline): LNHDA, SQIVND (reference sequence). The CDR3 contains 12 residues. Trimming took off 9 bases at V and 4 bases at J, with 12 bases between the two ends.

This chain links TRBV12-3 or TRBV12-4 with TRBJ1-2; 7 bases align to TRBD1. The CDR3 has 14 amino acids. After removal of 7 bases from V and 7 bases from J, the junction contained 12 bases not matched to a gene. CDR3 in amino acids: CASTNRRGASGYTF. The CDR3 nucleotides read TGTGCCAGCACCAACCGCAGGGGGGCTAGTGGCTACACCTTC.

This clonotype was seen more than once but under ten times. The chain's CDR3 is CASRSTLTSGANVLTF. Written as DNA, the CDR3 is TGTGCCAGCAGATCCACGCTGACTTCTGGGGCCAACGTCCTGACTTTC. The rearrangement uses TRBV28 and TRBJ2-6; D is uncertain. CDR1 is MDHEN, CDR2 SYDVKM, per germline. V lost 6 bases to trimming and J lost 1 base, with 13 bases between them. This CDR3 is built from 16 residues.

On this clonotype: A clone one base away is much larger, so this may be a read error. This sequence joins TRBV12-3 or TRBV12-4 and TRBJ2-7, with D unclear. The CDR3 has 15 amino acids. Trimming cost V 7 bases and J 0 bases, with 16 bases left between them. The CDR3 region is CASTSGTPFSYEQYF. The CDR3 DNA is TGTGCCAGCACGTCGGGCACTCCCTTCTCCTACGAGCAGTACTTC.

The chain combines TRBV6-2 or TRBV6-3 with TRBJ2-4; TRBD2 agrees at 12 bases. The CDR3 extends over 17 amino acids. Trimming removed 6 bases from V and 0 bases from J; junction bases left unmatched: 6. CDR1 MNHEY and CDR2 SVGEGT come from the germline V gene. The CDR3 nucleotides read TGTGCCAGCAGAGAGGGACTAGCGGGTCTAGCCAAAAACATTCAGTACTTC. It translates to CASREGLAGLAKNIQYF.

This clonotype was seen repeatedly, ten times or more. The rearrangement links TRBV7-2 to TRBJ2-4; 7 bases agree with TRBD1. Germline loops: CDR1 SGHTA, CDR2 FQGNSA. CDR3 length: 13 amino acids. Trimming took 7 bases from V and 7 from J; bases not matched to a gene: 7. The DNA of the CDR3 is TGTGCCAGCAAGCCCGGGACAGAGAACATTCAGTACTTC. Protein: CASKPGTENIQYF.

This clonotype was counted between two and nine times. The V gene is TRBV2, the J gene TRBJ2-7, with D unresolved. CDR1 is SNHLY, CDR2 FYNNEI, per germline. The germline V and J ends were trimmed by 3 bases and 1 base, with 4 bases remaining between them. This CDR3 spans 12 amino acids. CDR3 residues: CASSDRSYEQYF. The CDR3 bases are TGTGCCAGCAGTGACAGGTCCTACGAGCAGTACTTC.

This clonotype has ten or more counts. The chain uses TRBV2 and TRBJ2-7; D gene unclear. Trimming pared 6 bases from V and 6 bases from J, leaving 9 bases between. The germline V gene has CDR1 SNHLY and CDR2 FYNNEI. The CDR3 totals 11 residues. The DNA of the CDR3 is TGTGCCAGCAGCCCTGCCCTCGAGCAGTACTTC. This sequence encodes CASSPALEQYF.